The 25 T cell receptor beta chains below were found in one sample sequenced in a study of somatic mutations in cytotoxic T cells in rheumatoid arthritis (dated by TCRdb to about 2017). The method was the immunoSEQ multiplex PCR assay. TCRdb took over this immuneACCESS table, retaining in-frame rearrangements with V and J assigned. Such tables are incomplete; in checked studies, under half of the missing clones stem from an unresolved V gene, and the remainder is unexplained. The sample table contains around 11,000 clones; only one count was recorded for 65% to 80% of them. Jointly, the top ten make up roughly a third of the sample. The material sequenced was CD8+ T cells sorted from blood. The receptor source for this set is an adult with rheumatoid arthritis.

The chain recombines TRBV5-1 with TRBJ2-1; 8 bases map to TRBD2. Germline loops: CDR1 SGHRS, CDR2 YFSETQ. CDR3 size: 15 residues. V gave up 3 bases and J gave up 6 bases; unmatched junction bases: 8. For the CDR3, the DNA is TGCGCCAGCAGCTCCGGGGGGCGGGAGGTCAATGAGCAGTTCTTC. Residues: CASSSGGREVNEQFF.

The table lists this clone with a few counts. CDR3 nucleotide sequence: TGTGCCAGCAGTTCGACGACAGGGGGCCGGGACGAGCAGTACTTC. Translated, it gives CASSSTTGGRDEQYF. The V and J genes are TRBV27 and TRBJ2-7; 10 positions agree with TRBD1. CDR3 length: 15 amino acids. Trimming removed 4 bases from V and 5 bases from J; junction bases left unmatched: 8. CDR1 and CDR2 from the germline V gene are MNHEY and SMNVEV (reference sequence).

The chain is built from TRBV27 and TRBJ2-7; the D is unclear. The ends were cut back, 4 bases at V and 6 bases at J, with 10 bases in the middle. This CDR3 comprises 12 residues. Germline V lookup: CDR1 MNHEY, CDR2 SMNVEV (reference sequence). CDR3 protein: CASSSPPREQYF. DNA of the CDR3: TGTGCCAGCAGTTCCCCCCCGCGCGAGCAGTACTTC.

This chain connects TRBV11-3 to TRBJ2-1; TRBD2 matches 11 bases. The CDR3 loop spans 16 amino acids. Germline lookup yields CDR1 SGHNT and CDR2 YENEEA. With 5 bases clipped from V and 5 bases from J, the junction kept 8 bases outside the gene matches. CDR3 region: CASSPRLAGFHNEQFF. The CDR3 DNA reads TGTGCCAGCAGCCCGAGACTAGCGGGGTTTCACAATGAGCAGTTCTTC.

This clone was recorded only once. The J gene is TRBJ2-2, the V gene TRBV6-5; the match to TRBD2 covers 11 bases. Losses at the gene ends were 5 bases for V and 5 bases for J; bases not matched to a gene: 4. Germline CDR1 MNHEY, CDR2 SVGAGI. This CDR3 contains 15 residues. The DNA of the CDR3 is TGTGCCAGCAGTCCGGGACTAGCGGCTACCGGGGAGCTGTTTTTT. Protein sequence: CASSPGLAATGELFF.

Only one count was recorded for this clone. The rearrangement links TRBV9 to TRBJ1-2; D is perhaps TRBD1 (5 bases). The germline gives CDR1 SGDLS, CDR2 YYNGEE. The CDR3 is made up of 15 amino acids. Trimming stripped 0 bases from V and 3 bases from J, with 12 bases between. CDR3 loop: CASSVDGDDYYGYTF. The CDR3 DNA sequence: TGTGCCAGCAGCGTAGATGGGGACGATTACTATGGCTACACCTTC.

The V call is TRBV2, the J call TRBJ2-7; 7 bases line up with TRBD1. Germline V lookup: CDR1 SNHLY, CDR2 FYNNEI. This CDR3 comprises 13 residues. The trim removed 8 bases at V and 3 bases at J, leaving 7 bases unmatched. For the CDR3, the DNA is TGTGCCAGCGGACAGGTCCCTGACTACGAGCAGTACTTC. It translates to CASGQVPDYEQYF.

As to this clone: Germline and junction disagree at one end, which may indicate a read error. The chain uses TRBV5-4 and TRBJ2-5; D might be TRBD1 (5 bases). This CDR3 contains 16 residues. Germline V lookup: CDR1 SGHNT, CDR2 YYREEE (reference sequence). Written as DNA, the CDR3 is TGCGCCAGCAGCCAAGATTTTTGGGGCGACCAAGAGACCCAGTACTTC. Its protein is CASSQDFWGDQETQYF.

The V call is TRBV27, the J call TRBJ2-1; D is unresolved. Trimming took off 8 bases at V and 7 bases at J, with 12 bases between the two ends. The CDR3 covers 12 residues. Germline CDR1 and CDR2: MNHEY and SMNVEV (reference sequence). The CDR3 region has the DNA TGTGCCAGCTCCCATTGGCGTAATGAGCAGTTCTTC. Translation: CASSHWRNEQFF.

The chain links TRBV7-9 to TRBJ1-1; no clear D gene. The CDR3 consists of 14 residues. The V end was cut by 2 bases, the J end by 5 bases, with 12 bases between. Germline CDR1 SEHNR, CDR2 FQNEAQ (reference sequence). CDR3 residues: CASSLSLTGTEAFF. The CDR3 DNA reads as TGTGCCAGCAGCTTATCCCTCACGGGTACTGAAGCTTTCTTT.

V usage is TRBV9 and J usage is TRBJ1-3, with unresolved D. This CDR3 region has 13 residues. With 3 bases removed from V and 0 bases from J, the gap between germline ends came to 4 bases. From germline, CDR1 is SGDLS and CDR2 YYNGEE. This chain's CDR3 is CASSESSGNTIYF. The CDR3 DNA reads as TGTGCCAGCAGCGAAAGCTCTGGAAACACCATATATTTT.

The CDR3 nucleotides read TGTGCCAGCAGTTATTTTACCACAGGCCTCAACACTGAAGCTTTCTTT. This codes for CASSYFTTGLNTEAFF. This chain links TRBV6-5 with TRBJ1-1; D is possibly TRBD1 (5 bases). The length of the CDR3 is 16 residues. V was pared by 3 bases and J by 2 bases, with 16 bases between. The germline gives CDR1 MNHEY, CDR2 SVGAGI.

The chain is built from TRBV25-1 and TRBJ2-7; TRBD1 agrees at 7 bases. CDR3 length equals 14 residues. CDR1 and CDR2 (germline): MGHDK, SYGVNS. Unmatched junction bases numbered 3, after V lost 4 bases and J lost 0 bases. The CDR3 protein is CASSVGQDSYEQYF. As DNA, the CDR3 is TGTGCCAGCAGTGTCGGACAGGACTCCTACGAGCAGTACTTC.

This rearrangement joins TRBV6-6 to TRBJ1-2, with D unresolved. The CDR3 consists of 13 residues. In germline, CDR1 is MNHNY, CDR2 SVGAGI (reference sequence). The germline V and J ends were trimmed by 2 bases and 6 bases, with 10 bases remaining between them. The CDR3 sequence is CASSYGRTNGYTF. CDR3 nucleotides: TGTGCCAGCAGTTACGGCAGGACTAATGGCTACACCTTC.

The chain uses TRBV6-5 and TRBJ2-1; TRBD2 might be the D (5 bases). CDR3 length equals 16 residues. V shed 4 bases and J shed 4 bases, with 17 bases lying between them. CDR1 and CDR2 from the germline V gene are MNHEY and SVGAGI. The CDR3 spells CASSLSRGPRYNEQFF. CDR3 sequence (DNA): TGTGCCAGCAGTTTGTCCCGGGGTCCCCGGTACAATGAGCAGTTCTTC.

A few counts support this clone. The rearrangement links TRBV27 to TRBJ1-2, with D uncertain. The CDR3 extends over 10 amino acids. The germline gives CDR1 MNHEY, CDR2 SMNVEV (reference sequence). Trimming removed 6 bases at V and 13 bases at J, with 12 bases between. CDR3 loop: CASRDRSVTF. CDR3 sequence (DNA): TGTGCCAGCAGGGACCGGTCGGTCACCTTC.

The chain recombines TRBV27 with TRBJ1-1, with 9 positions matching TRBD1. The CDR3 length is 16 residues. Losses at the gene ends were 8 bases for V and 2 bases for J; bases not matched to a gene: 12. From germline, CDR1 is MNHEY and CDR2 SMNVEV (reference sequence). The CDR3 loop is CASAKQGARRNTEAFF. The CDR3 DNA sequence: TGTGCCAGCGCCAAACAGGGGGCGCGTAGAAACACTGAAGCTTTCTTT.

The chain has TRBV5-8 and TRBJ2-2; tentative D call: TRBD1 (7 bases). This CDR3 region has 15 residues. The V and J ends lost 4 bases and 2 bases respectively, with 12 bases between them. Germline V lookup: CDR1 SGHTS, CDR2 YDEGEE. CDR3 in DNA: TGTGCCAGCAGCGCGGGGACAGTCAACACCGGGGAGCTGTTTTTT. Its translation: CASSAGTVNTGELFF.

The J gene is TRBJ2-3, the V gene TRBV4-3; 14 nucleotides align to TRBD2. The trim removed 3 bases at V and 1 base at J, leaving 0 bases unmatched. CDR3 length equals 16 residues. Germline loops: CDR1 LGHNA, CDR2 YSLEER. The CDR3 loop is CASSQGLAGGTDTQYF. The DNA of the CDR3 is TGCGCCAGCAGCCAGGGACTAGCGGGGGGCACAGATACGCAGTATTTT.

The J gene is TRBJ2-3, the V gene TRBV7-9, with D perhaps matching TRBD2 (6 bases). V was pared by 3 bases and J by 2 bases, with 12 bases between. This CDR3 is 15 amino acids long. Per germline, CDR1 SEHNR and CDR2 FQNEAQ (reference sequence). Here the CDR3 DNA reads TGTGCCAGCAGCTTTGGCGGGAACCCCACAGATACGCAGTATTTT. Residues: CASSFGGNPTDTQYF.

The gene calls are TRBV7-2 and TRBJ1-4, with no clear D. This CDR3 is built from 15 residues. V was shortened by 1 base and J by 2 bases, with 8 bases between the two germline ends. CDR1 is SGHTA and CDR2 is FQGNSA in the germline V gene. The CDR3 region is CASSLGRLTNEKLFF. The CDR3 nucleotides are TGTGCCAGCAGCTTAGGTCGCCTTACTAATGAAAAACTGTTTTTT.

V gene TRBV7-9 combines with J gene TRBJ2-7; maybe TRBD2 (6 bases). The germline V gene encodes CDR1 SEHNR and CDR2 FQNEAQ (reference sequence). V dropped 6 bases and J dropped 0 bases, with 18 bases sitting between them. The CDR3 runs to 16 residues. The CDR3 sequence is CASSPPGEPSSYEQYF. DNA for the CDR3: TGTGCCAGCAGTCCCCCGGGGGAACCTAGCTCCTACGAGCAGTACTTC.

CDR3 DNA: TGTGCCAGCAGTTACTCCTGGGGACAGGTCCCCTACGAGCAGTACTTC. Translated: CASSYSWGQVPYEQYF. V usage is TRBV6-5 and J usage is TRBJ2-7, with 8 bases aligning to TRBD1. The CDR3 length is 16 residues. Germline loops: CDR1 MNHEY, CDR2 SVGAGI. Unmatched junction bases numbered 6, after V lost 0 bases and J lost 2 bases.

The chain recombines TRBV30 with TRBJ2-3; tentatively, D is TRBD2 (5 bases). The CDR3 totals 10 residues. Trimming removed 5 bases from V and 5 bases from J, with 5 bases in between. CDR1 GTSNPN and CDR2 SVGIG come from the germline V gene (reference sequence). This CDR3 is CAWEGDTQYF. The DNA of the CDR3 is TGTGCCTGGGAGGGAGATACGCAGTATTTT.

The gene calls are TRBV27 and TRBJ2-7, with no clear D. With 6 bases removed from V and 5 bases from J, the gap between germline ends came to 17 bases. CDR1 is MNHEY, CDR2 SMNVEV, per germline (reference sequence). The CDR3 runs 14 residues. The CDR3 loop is CASSPGLRLDEQYF. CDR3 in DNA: TGTGCCAGCAGCCCCGGGCTCCGCCTGGACGAGCAGTACTTC.